The next 5 T cell receptor beta chains were all read from a single sample in a study of Ad26.COV2.S vaccination and SARS-CoV-2 variants. The method was immunoSEQ multiplex PCR; TCRdb's version includes in-frame clones alone and lacks a portion of them. In the table there are around 350,000 clones, about 88% of which are singletons. Specified treatment: about 20 received Ad26.COV2.S at low or high dose, single or two shots; five or six received placebo; per-sample allocation not given. Following the first vaccine or placebo injection, samples were taken on day 63. Material: peripheral blood, obtained in a trial of Ad26.COV2.S vaccine versus placebo. These receptor sequences come from a person aged 18 to 65 who received the Ad26.COV2.S COVID-19 vaccine or a placebo.

The V call is TRBV2, the J call TRBJ2-2, with D tentatively TRBD1 (5 bases). The CDR3 is 13 residues long. Germline CDR1 SNHLY, CDR2 FYNNEI. V was trimmed by 3 bases and J by 4 bases, leaving 6 bases between them. CDR3 sequence: CASSETATGELFF. CDR3 nucleotides: TGTGCCAGCAGTGAGACAGCCACCGGGGAGCTGTTTTTT. The full variable domain, rest sourced from reference TRBV2 and TRBJ2-2, is EPEVTQTPSHQVTQMGQEVILRCVPISNHLYFYWYRQILGQKVEFLVSFYNNEISEKSEIFDDQFSVERPDGSNFTLKIRSTKLEDSAMYFCASSETATGELFFGEGSRLTVL.

The chain links TRBV5-1 to TRBJ2-7, with TRBD1 matching 7 bases. There are 15 residues in the CDR3. V trimming: 1 base; J trimming: 3 bases; junction bases outside the gene matches: 7. Per the germline V gene, CDR1 is SGHRS and CDR2 is YFSETQ. The CDR3 sequence: CASSLRQGLVYEQYF. CDR3 DNA sequence: TGCGCCAGCAGCTTGCGACAGGGCCTCGTCTACGAGCAGTACTTC.

The V call is TRBV28, the J call TRBJ2-1; tentatively, D is TRBD1 (5 bases). Germline-derived CDR1 and CDR2 are MDHEN and SYDVKM. CDR3 size: 15 residues. V was cut by 1 base and J by 3 bases, with 10 bases left in between. The CDR3 region has the DNA TGTGCCAGCAGTTTATACCGGACACTCTACAATGAGCAGTTCTTC. Amino acids: CASSLYRTLYNEQFF.

The chain is built from TRBV27 and TRBJ2-1; D remains unclear. The V gene lost 0 bases and the J gene lost 5 bases, with 8 bases spanning the gap. Germline V gene lookup returns CDR1 MNHEY and CDR2 SMNVEV (reference sequence). The length of the CDR3 is 14 residues. CDR3: CASSLSGQNNEQFF. The CDR3 region has the DNA TGTGCCAGCAGTTTATCTGGCCAAAACAATGAGCAGTTCTTC.

The V and J genes are TRBV9 and TRBJ2-3, with 8 bases lining up with TRBD2. V shed 0 bases and J 5 bases; nucleotides not matched to a gene: 5. The CDR3 is 15 amino acids. Germline CDR1 SGDLS, CDR2 YYNGEE. CDR3 coding DNA: TGTGCCAGCAGCGTAGCGGGAGGGCAGAAAGATACGCAGTATTTT. Amino acid sequence: CASSVAGGQKDTQYF.